The next 16 T cell receptor beta chains were all read from a single sample in a study of T cell responses to AZD1222 COVID-19 vaccine. The method was immunoSEQ multiplex PCR; TCRdb's version includes in-frame clones alone and lacks a portion of them. The table includes 100,000 or so clones, about 87% detected once. The sample consisted of peripheral blood, taken on day 0 of AZD1222 vaccination. Source of these receptors: an adult in good health.

The chain uses TRBV10-2 and TRBJ1-2; 11 positions match TRBD1. The J segment lost 5 bases and the V segment lost 6 bases, leaving 2 bases of the junction unmatched. Germline V gene data show CDR1 as WSHSY and CDR2 as SAAADI. The CDR3 is 13 residues long. The CDR3 here is CASRGDRGYGYTF. CDR3 in DNA: TGCGCCAGCAGAGGGGACAGGGGGTATGGCTACACCTTC.

The chain employs TRBV4-2 and TRBJ1-2, with a possible D match to TRBD1 (5 bases). Germline CDR1 LGHNA, CDR2 YNFKEQ. The CDR3 totals 13 residues. V lost 1 base, J lost 10 bases, and 13 bases lay in between. CDR3 sequence reads: CASSQVGGLDYTF. The CDR3 DNA reads TGTGCCAGCAGCCAAGTTGGGGGATTAGACTACACCTTC.

The chain combines TRBV28 with TRBJ1-4; D remains ambiguous. Per the germline V gene, CDR1 is MDHEN and CDR2 is SYDVKM. This CDR3 has 14 residues. With 6 bases removed from V and 0 bases from J, the gap between germline ends came to 8 bases. DNA for the CDR3: TGTGCCAGCAGGGTCGGCGCAACTAATGAAAAACTGTTTTTT. It yields the protein CASRVGATNEKLFF.

This clone was picked up one time. The chain links TRBV9 to TRBJ1-5; 9 nucleotides align to TRBD1. This CDR3 has 15 amino acids. The V gene's germline CDR1 is SGDLS and CDR2 YYNGEE. The trim removed 3 bases at V and 6 bases at J, leaving 7 bases unmatched. The CDR3 nucleotides read TGTGCCAGCAGCGCCACAGGGGGCGAAGGTCAGCCCCAGCATTTT. This codes for CASSATGGEGQPQHF.

The V gene is TRBV5-1, the J gene TRBJ1-5; the D gene is possibly TRBD1 (5 bases). The V end was cut by 2 bases, the J end by 2 bases, with 11 bases between. The germline CDR1 and CDR2 sequences are SGHRS and YFSETQ. The CDR3 spans 15 residues. In nucleotides, the CDR3 is TGCGCCAGCAGCTTAGGAATACAGGGCAATCAGCCCCAGCATTTT. Its translation: CASSLGIQGNQPQHF.

This rearrangement joins TRBV4-3 to TRBJ2-7, with 10 nucleotides matching TRBD2. Trimming removed 4 bases from V and 2 bases from J; junction bases left unmatched: 5. Looked up from germline, CDR1 is LGHNA and CDR2 is YSLEER. The CDR3 sequence is 15 residues long. The CDR3 protein is CASSPASGGAYEQYF. The CDR3 DNA sequence: TGCGCCAGCAGCCCGGCTAGCGGGGGAGCCTACGAGCAGTACTTC.

This clone was detected only once. The chain is built from TRBV18 and TRBJ2-2; 12 positions match TRBD1. Germline V lookup: CDR1 KGHSH, CDR2 LQKENI. The CDR3 length is 18 residues. V lost 1 base, J lost 5 bases, and 8 bases stayed unmatched. CDR3 coding DNA: TGTGCCAGCTCACCACTTACCGGGACAGGGGGCGCGACCGGGGAGCTGTTTTTT. Translating it yields CASSPLTGTGGATGELFF. Full variable domain (outside the CDR3, taken from reference TRBV18 and TRBJ2-2): NAGVMQNPRHLVRRRGQEARLRCSPMKGHSHVYWYRQLPEEGLKFMVYLQKENIIDESGMPKERFSAEFPKEGPSILRIQQVVRGDSAAYFCASSPLTGTGGATGELFFGEGSRLTVL.

This clone was counted only a few times. The chain couples TRBV18 to TRBJ1-4; TRBD1 aligns across 8 bases. From germline, CDR1 is KGHSH and CDR2 LQKENI. CDR3 length: 16 amino acids. The J segment lost 3 bases and the V segment lost 3 bases, leaving 6 bases of the junction unmatched. The CDR3 DNA reads as TGTGCCAGCTCACCGGTAGAGACAGGGGCTAATGAAAAACTGTTTTTT. Translation gives CASSPVETGANEKLFF.

In its sample, this clone was seen a few times. The chain has TRBV2 and TRBJ2-1; the D is unclear. Per germline, CDR1 SNHLY and CDR2 FYNNEI. CDR3 length: 10 residues. V was cut by 6 bases and J by 6 bases, with 3 bases left in between. CDR3 in amino acids: CASRANEQFF. In DNA, the CDR3 is TGTGCCAGCAGGGCCAATGAGCAGTTCTTC.

V and J are TRBV2 and TRBJ2-1; the D gene could be TRBD1 or TRBD2 (7 bases each). V was shortened by 8 bases and J by 9 bases, with 20 bases between the two germline ends. CDR1 is SNHLY, CDR2 FYNNEI, per germline. The CDR3 totals 14 residues. CDR3 residues: CASQGGRGFFEQFF. The CDR3 nucleotides are TGTGCCAGCCAGGGGGGGAGGGGCTTCTTTGAGCAGTTCTTC.

This clone was counted between two and nine times. CDR3 DNA sequence: TGTGCCAGCAGCTTAGCGTTGAACACTGAAGCTTTCTTT. The encoded protein is CASSLALNTEAFF. The chain links TRBV7-9 to TRBJ1-1; D gene ambiguous. Germline loops: CDR1 SEHNR, CDR2 FQNEAQ (reference sequence). Trimming took 0 bases from V and 0 from J, leaving 2 bases between them. This CDR3 region has 13 residues.

This clone was found once. At one end the junction does not follow the germline gene, possibly because of a read error. The chain joins TRBV19 to TRBJ1-5; TRBD1 agrees at 11 bases. CDR3 length: 17 residues. The germline V gene encodes CDR1 LNHDA and CDR2 SQIVND (reference sequence). In nucleotides, the CDR3 is TGTGCAAGTAACTCTTGGGACAGGGGGATCGGCAATCAGCCCCAGCATTTT. Its protein product is CASNSWDRGIGNQPQHF. Full variable domain (missing parts from reference TRBV19 and TRBJ1-5): DGGITQSPKYLFRKEGQNVTLSCEQNLNHDAMYWYRQDPGQGLRLIYYSQIVNDFQKGDIAEGYSVSREKKESFPLTVTSAQKNPTAFYLCASNSWDRGIGNQPQHFGDGTRLSIL.

The rearrangement joins TRBV5-5 to TRBJ1-2; D not resolved. V lost 0 bases and J lost 2, with 2 bases in between. This CDR3 is built from 12 residues. Per germline, CDR1 SGHKS and CDR2 YYEKEE (reference sequence). The CDR3 region has the DNA TGTGCCAGCAGCTTGGACAACTATGGCTACACCTTC. Its protein product is CASSLDNYGYTF.

The V gene is TRBV12-3 or TRBV12-4, the J gene TRBJ2-1; 13 bases align to TRBD2. This CDR3 is 13 amino acids long. V lost 6 bases and J lost 11; bases outside the gene matches: 4. The CDR3, as DNA: TGTGCCAGCAGCCCCGGGACTAGCGGGAAGCAGTTCTTC. Its protein product is CASSPGTSGKQFF.

V gene TRBV9 combines with J gene TRBJ2-2, with D perhaps TRBD2 (5 bases). CDR1 SGDLS and CDR2 YYNGEE come from the germline V gene. The CDR3 is made up of 16 amino acids. V lost 0 bases, J lost 0 bases, and 9 bases lay in between. The CDR3 DNA reads TGTGCCAGCAGCGTAGTGCCGGGGACGAACACCGGGGAGCTGTTTTTT. This sequence encodes CASSVVPGTNTGELFF.

The chain has TRBV6-5 and TRBJ2-7; possibly TRBD1 for D (6 bases). CDR3 length: 15 residues. Trimming removed 9 bases at V and 1 base at J, with 19 bases between. Germline CDR1 and CDR2: MNHEY and SVGAGI. CDR3: CASWDTGTLSYEQYF. CDR3 nucleotides: TGTGCCAGTTGGGATACCGGGACATTGTCCTACGAGCAGTACTTC.